Reported below is one TCR beta chain. The record originates from a study of blood T cell repertoires in COVID-19. Across the study: From the United States, Italy and Spain came samples of acute and convalescent COVID-19.

Germline-derived CDR1 and CDR2 are LNHDA and SQIVND (reference sequence). The trim removed 4 bases at V and 1 base at J, leaving 3 bases unmatched. The CDR3 contains 14 residues. Sequencing was performed with immunoSEQ multiplex PCR; in TCRdb, only in-frame clones are kept and a portion is missing. The table includes some 60,000 clones, around 82% detected once. The Seattle site enrolled patients during active infection and followed them longitudinally. The TCR was taken from a man older than 75 with COVID-19, enrolled during active disease. The material sequenced was peripheral blood. The chain employs TRBV19 and TRBJ1-1; TRBD1 aligns across 7 bases. The CDR3 nucleotides are TGTGCCAGTAGTAGGACAGGAGGGAACACTGAAGCTTTCTTT. It encodes CASSRTGGNTEAFF.